Listed here are 24 T cell receptor beta chains from one sample, sequenced in a study of T-cell reconstitution after alpha-beta-depleted transplantation in children. Preparation of the TCRbeta library was carried out with unique molecular identifiers. TCRdb independently ran MiXCR on the PCR reads; one entry per CDR3 protein. The repertoire holds 550,000 to 800,000 distinct CDR3 sequences, with around 13% as singletons. The sample in question was PBMCs, obtained before TCRalphabeta/CD19-depleted stem cell transplant. Receptor source: a girl aged 2-15 years with congenital amegakaryocytic thrombocytopenia, due to receive a stem cell transplant.

Ten or more counts support this clonotype. The chain uses TRBV5-4 and TRBJ2-3, with 7 bases fitting TRBD1. The CDR3 is 14 residues long. Germline loops: CDR1 SGHNT, CDR2 YYREEE (reference sequence). J was trimmed by 0 bases and V by 5 bases; bases with no gene match: 3. The CDR3 region has the DNA TGTGCCAGCAGACAGGGGCTTAGCACAGATACGCAGTATTTT. Its protein is CASRQGLSTDTQYF.

This clonotype has a handful of counts. The CDR3 sequence: CASSRPPQETQYF. Here the CDR3 DNA reads TGTGCCAGCAGCCGACCGCCCCAAGAGACCCAGTACTTC. V and J are TRBV14 and TRBJ2-5; D remains ambiguous. Trimming took 4 bases from V and 1 from J, leaving 7 bases between them. The germline V gene encodes CDR1 SGHDN and CDR2 FVKESK. The CDR3 is 13 amino acids.

Concerning this clonotype: This could be a read error, since a much larger clone is one nucleotide away. In nucleotides, the CDR3 is TGTGCCAGCAGCATCCTGGTACTAGCGGGAGTTGGTGAGCAGTCCTTC. The encoded protein is CASSILVLAGVGEQSF. The chain combines TRBV5-6 with TRBJ2-7; 11 bases line up with TRBD2. Germline CDR1 is SGHDT and CDR2 is YYEEEE. The CDR3 sequence is 16 residues long.

A note on this clonotype: Germline is not matched at one junction end, which may reflect a read error. The chain couples TRBV7-6 to TRBJ1-1, with D maybe TRBD1 (6 bases). The CDR3 loop spans 15 amino acids. Germline V gives CDR1 SGHVS, CDR2 FNYEAQ. CDR3 amino acids: CASSPLGGLNTEDFF. CDR3 coding DNA: TGTGCCAGCAGCCCATTGGGGGGCCTGAACACTGAAGATTTCTTT.

V usage is TRBV10-3 and J usage is TRBJ2-2, with D possibly being TRBD1 (6 bases). With 4 bases removed from V and 3 bases from J, the gap between germline ends came to 15 bases. Germline lookup yields CDR1 ENHRY and CDR2 SYGVKD. The CDR3 runs to 16 residues. CDR3 nucleotide sequence: TGTGCCATCAGTGTTACGCAGGGGTTTGACACCGGGGAGCTGTTTTTT. Translating gives CAISVTQGFDTGELFF.

The rearrangement uses TRBV20-1 and TRBJ1-2; 7 bases are a match to TRBD1. CDR3 size: 13 residues. Germline CDR1 and CDR2: DFQATT and SNEGSKA (reference sequence). V lost 2 bases and J lost 4; bases outside the gene matches: 4. The CDR3 nucleotides are TGCAGTGCTAGAAAGGGACAGAGCTATGGCTACACCTTC. Encoded protein: CSARKGQSYGYTF.

This clonotype occurred a few times. The chain combines TRBV5-1 with TRBJ2-7; TRBD2 might be the D (5 bases). V was shortened by 5 bases and J by 3 bases, with 12 bases between the two germline ends. In germline, CDR1 is SGHRS, CDR2 YFSETQ. CDR3 length equals 13 residues. CDR3 sequence reads: CASREGGHYEQYF. The CDR3 DNA follows: TGCGCCAGCAGGGAAGGCGGGCACTACGAGCAGTACTTC.

This clonotype was seen a few times. The chain uses TRBV5-4 and TRBJ2-5; D gene unclear. The CDR3 is 12 amino acids. Germline CDR1 and CDR2: SGHNT and YYREEE (reference sequence). Trimming cost V 4 bases and J 0 bases, with 4 bases left between them. CDR3 region: CASSVNQETQYF. The CDR3 DNA sequence: TGTGCCAGCAGCGTTAACCAAGAGACCCAGTACTTC.

The rearrangement joins TRBV18 to TRBJ2-3; 7 nucleotides match TRBD1. The CDR3 contains 17 residues. V trimming: 2 bases; J trimming: 2 bases; junction bases outside the gene matches: 10. Per the germline V gene, CDR1 is KGHSH and CDR2 is LQKENI. The CDR3 sequence is CASSPTPGTETTDTQYF. As DNA, the CDR3 is TGTGCCAGCTCACCAACTCCCGGGACAGAGACCACAGATACGCAGTATTTT.

This clonotype was seen at least ten times. The J gene is TRBJ2-3, the V gene TRBV5-6; D might be TRBD2 (6 bases). This CDR3 is built from 16 residues. V gave up 2 bases and J gave up 3 bases, with 16 bases separating them. CDR1 is SGHDT and CDR2 is YYEEEE in the germline V gene. The CDR3 nucleotides are TGTGCCAGCAGCTTTTCAGTCGGGAGAGGGACAGATACGCAGTATTTT. Amino acid sequence: CASSFSVGRGTDTQYF.

In this sample, this clonotype turned up many times. V usage is TRBV12-3 or TRBV12-4 and J usage is TRBJ2-1, with 10 bases identical to TRBD2. The CDR3 has 19 amino acids. V was clipped by 1 base and J by 9 bases; unmatched bases: 18. The DNA for the CDR3 is TGTGCCAGCAGTTTAGTCAGGGGGGCACTAGCGGGGACTCGGGGTGAGCAGTTCTTC. This sequence encodes CASSLVRGALAGTRGEQFF.

Ten or more counts support this clonotype. The chain recombines TRBV5-1 with TRBJ2-7; D is uncertain. CDR3 length equals 12 residues. Looked up from germline, CDR1 is SGHRS and CDR2 is YFSETQ. V lost 0 bases and J lost 6, with 7 bases in between. The chain's CDR3 is CASSLVMGEQYF. Here the CDR3 DNA reads TGCGCCAGCAGCTTGGTTATGGGCGAGCAGTACTTC.

J is TRBJ1-1 and V is TRBV18, with D possibly matching TRBD1 (5 bases). V lost 2 bases and J 3 bases, leaving 10 bases between the germline ends. The CDR3 extends over 14 amino acids. Per germline, CDR1 KGHSH and CDR2 LQKENI. Here the CDR3 DNA reads TGTGCCAGCTCACCAGAGACAGCGGACACTGAAGCTTTCTTT. Its protein is CASSPETADTEAFF.

This clonotype has ten or more counts. The genes are TRBV29-1 and TRBJ2-3; no clear D gene. This CDR3 spans 12 amino acids. CDR1 and CDR2 from the germline V gene are SQVTM and ANQGSEA. V lost 3 bases and J 5 bases, leaving 9 bases between the germline ends. The CDR3, as DNA: TGCAGCGTTGAGAAACTGGTAGATACGCAGTATTTT. Translation: CSVEKLVDTQYF.

This clonotype was counted many times. V and J are TRBV6-1 and TRBJ2-1, with 11 bases fitting TRBD2. The CDR3 covers 15 residues. The V and J ends lost 5 bases and 4 bases, in that order; junction bases with no gene match: 4. CDR1 and CDR2 from the germline V gene are MNHNS and SASEGT. The CDR3: CASSRLAGRYNEQFF. The CDR3 DNA reads TGTGCCAGCAGTCGACTAGCGGGGCGGTACAATGAGCAGTTCTTC.

V gene TRBV19 combines with J gene TRBJ1-5; no clear D gene. Germline CDR1 is LNHDA and CDR2 is SQIVND (reference sequence). CDR3 length: 15 amino acids. V lost 4 bases and J 3 bases, leaving 13 bases between the germline ends. CDR3: CASSNRDYDNQPQHF. The CDR3 region has the DNA TGTGCCAGTAGTAACCGAGACTACGACAATCAGCCCCAGCATTTT.

This clonotype was picked up a small number of times. The CDR3 coding sequence is TGCAGTGCTGACCGGGGGGGACAGGGCGAACTCTACAATGAGCAGTTCTTC. Its translation is CSADRGGQGELYNEQFF. The rearrangement uses TRBV20-1 and TRBJ2-1, with D tentatively TRBD1 (9 bases). CDR1 and CDR2 from the germline V gene are DFQATT and SNEGSKA (reference sequence). V lost 5 bases and J lost 3, with 23 bases in between. The CDR3 runs 17 residues.

This clonotype was picked up many times. The CDR3 bases are TGTGCCAGTAGTAAGAACAGCTACGAGCAGTACTTC. Its translation: CASSKNSYEQYF. The chain has TRBV19 and TRBJ2-7; unclear D gene. The V gene's germline CDR1 is LNHDA and CDR2 SQIVND (reference sequence). The germline V and J ends were trimmed by 4 bases and 3 bases, with 7 bases remaining between them. This CDR3 is 12 amino acids long.

The V gene is TRBV5-1, the J gene TRBJ2-1, with TRBD1 identical over 8 bases. Germline V gene sequence: CDR1 SGHRS, CDR2 YFSETQ. V lost 1 base to trimming and J lost 9 bases; unmatched junction nucleotides: 12. The CDR3 spans 16 residues. Here the CDR3 reads CASSLRLGQGSGEQFF. As DNA, the CDR3 is TGCGCCAGCAGCTTGAGGCTTGGACAGGGTTCTGGTGAGCAGTTCTTC.

This clonotype was seen many times. The V and J genes are TRBV12-3 or TRBV12-4 and TRBJ2-2; D ambiguous. The CDR3 contains 13 residues. V was trimmed by 4 bases and J by 6 bases, leaving 9 bases between them. The CDR3 DNA sequence: TGTGCCAGCAGTTCCCGGCAGTCCGGGGAGCTGTTTTTT. Its protein product is CASSSRQSGELFF.

The chain has TRBV4-1 and TRBJ2-7; 15 bases map to TRBD2. The ends lost 5 bases at V and 2 bases at J; junction bases unmatched: 19. The CDR3 covers 21 residues. Germline V gene sequence: CDR1 MGHRA, CDR2 YSYEKL. CDR3 DNA: TGCGCCAGCAGCAGCGGACAGTTTGGACTAGCGGGAGGGAAGAGGACCTACGAGCAGTACTTC. Residues: CASSSGQFGLAGGKRTYEQYF.

This clonotype was observed at least ten times. The chain links TRBV4-2 to TRBJ1-1; 8 nucleotides match TRBD1. Germline loops: CDR1 LGHNA, CDR2 YNFKEQ. V was clipped by 2 bases and J by 7 bases; unmatched bases: 12. The CDR3 is made up of 16 amino acids. The CDR3 bases are TGTGCCAGCAGCCAATATAACGGACAGGGTATCAGTGAAGCTTTCTTT. Protein: CASSQYNGQGISEAFF.

This clonotype was recorded at least ten times. The J gene is TRBJ2-2, the V gene TRBV5-1, with a possible D match to TRBD2 (5 bases). V was pared by 4 bases and J by 4 bases, with 14 bases between. The germline CDR1 and CDR2 sequences are SGHRS and YFSETQ. This CDR3 spans 15 amino acids. The CDR3 loop is CASSLDSGGTGELFF. CDR3 DNA sequence: TGCGCCAGCAGCCTTGATTCCGGAGGCACCGGGGAGCTGTTTTTT.

The chain couples TRBV2 to TRBJ2-1, with 12 positions matching TRBD2. The V gene end was trimmed by 0 bases and the J gene end by 0 bases; junction bases not matched to a gene: 12. The CDR3 consists of 21 residues. Germline V CDR1 and CDR2: SNHLY, FYNNEI. CDR3: CASSEARLLAGGISSYNEQFF. DNA of the CDR3: TGTGCCAGCAGTGAAGCTAGGCTGCTAGCGGGAGGGATTAGCTCCTACAATGAGCAGTTCTTC.